One and the same sample provided the 13 T cell receptor beta chains below, sequenced in a study of cytomegalovirus exposure and HLA in healthy donors. Amplification used 60 Vbeta primers and 13 Jbeta primers. Clones were read by immunoSEQ multiplex PCR, and TCRdb kept only the in-frame ones, dropping some. The table has some 150,000 clones, 87% seen once. Source material: PBMCs. These receptor sequences come from a woman aged 25-40 years in good health and CMV-seronegative.

The chain couples TRBV2 to TRBJ2-5; D is ambiguous. The J call may be mistaken, given a closer DNA end match to TRBJ2-7. The CDR3 length is 14 residues. Germline lookup yields CDR1 SNHLY and CDR2 FYNNEI. CDR3 amino acids: CASRNERSSYEQYF. The CDR3 nucleotides read TGTGCCAGCAGAAACGAGCGAAGCTCCTACGAGCAGTACTTC.

The chain carries TRBV9 and TRBJ2-5, with D unclear. Trimming left V 7 bases short and J 5 bases short, with 3 bases between. The CDR3 length is 9 residues. CDR1 is SGDLS, CDR2 YYNGEE, per germline. This CDR3 is CASGETQYF. The CDR3 DNA follows: TGTGCCAGCGGCGAGACCCAGTACTTC. Drawing the rest from reference TRBV9 and TRBJ2-5, the complete variable domain is DSGVTQTPKHLITATGQRVTLRCSPRSGDLSVYWYQQSLDQGLQFLIQYYNGEERAKGNILERFSAQQFPDLHSELNLSSLELGDSALYFCASGETQYFGPGTRLLVL.

The V and J genes are TRBV7-2 and TRBJ2-5; 12 positions match TRBD1. CDR3 length: 16 amino acids. Germline V gene data show CDR1 as SGHTA and CDR2 as FQGNSA. Germline trimming cut 1 base from V and 5 bases from J; bases unmatched to any gene: 5. In DNA, the CDR3 is TGTGCCAGCAGCTTAGGGGGACAGGGGGCGGGGGAGACCCAGTACTTC. It is translated as CASSLGGQGAGETQYF.

This chain joins TRBV27 and TRBJ2-3; D is unclear. From germline, CDR1 is MNHEY and CDR2 SMNVEV (reference sequence). Trimming pared 5 bases from V and 1 base from J, leaving 13 bases between. This CDR3 comprises 15 residues. This chain's CDR3 is CASSVRAVGTDTQYF. CDR3 bases: TGTGCCAGCAGTGTTCGAGCTGTCGGCACAGATACGCAGTATTTT.

This chain uses TRBV18 with TRBJ2-5; D possibly corresponds to TRBD2 (5 bases). The DNA end is more similar to TRBJ2-7, so the J call may be wrong. The V gene's germline CDR1 is KGHSH and CDR2 LQKENI. The CDR3 consists of 14 residues. CDR3 amino acids: CASSPPLRGNEQYF. The CDR3 bases are TGTGCCAGCTCACCACCTCTCCGGGGTAACGAGCAGTACTTC.

The chain joins TRBV7-2 to TRBJ2-5, with 8 nucleotides matching TRBD2. This CDR3 is built from 18 residues. Germline CDR1 SGHTA, CDR2 FQGNSA. Losses at the gene ends were 1 base for V and 2 bases for J; bases not matched to a gene: 12. CDR3 sequence (DNA): TGTGCCAGCAGCTTAGTTCGAGCGGGGTCGGGGGGGCAAGAGACCCAGTACTTC. Protein sequence: CASSLVRAGSGGQETQYF.

CDR3 in amino acids: CASSQMSRGDEKLFF. CDR3 sequence (DNA): TGCGCCAGCAGCCAAATGAGCAGGGGTGATGAAAAACTGTTTTTT. The J gene is TRBJ1-4, the V gene TRBV4-1; TRBD1 is a possible D gene (6 bases). This CDR3 region has 15 residues. The germline V and J ends were trimmed by 2 bases and 6 bases, with 13 bases remaining between them. Germline values: CDR1 MGHRA, CDR2 YSYEKL.

The J gene is TRBJ2-7, the V gene TRBV10-3; 8 bases are a match to TRBD1. The CDR3 sequence is 16 residues long. V shed 6 bases and J 3 bases; nucleotides not matched to a gene: 13. Germline-derived CDR1 and CDR2 are ENHRY and SYGVKD. In DNA form, the CDR3 reads TGTGCCATCAGCGCCGGGACAGGCTTAGGAGGCTACGAGCAGTACTTC. It translates to CAISAGTGLGGYEQYF.

This chain joins TRBV9 and TRBJ1-1; D ambiguous. Trimming cost V 0 bases and J 1 base, with 7 bases left between them. Germline V lookup: CDR1 SGDLS, CDR2 YYNGEE. The CDR3 is 14 amino acids. The CDR3 region has the DNA TGTGCCAGCAGCGTAGCACAGTCGAACACTGAAGCTTTCTTT. Its translation: CASSVAQSNTEAFF.

The chain has TRBV10-3 and TRBJ2-7; D is undetermined. This CDR3 is built from 14 residues. Trimming pared 1 base from V and 6 bases from J, leaving 13 bases between. The germline V gene has CDR1 ENHRY and CDR2 SYGVKD. CDR3 DNA sequence: TGTGCCATCAGTGAGTTGAACTTCCTCTCCGAGCAGTACTTC. Amino acid sequence: CAISELNFLSEQYF.

The rearrangement joins TRBV2 to TRBJ2-1, with TRBD2 matching over 7 bases. Trimming at V came to 7 bases and at J to 5 bases, leaving 11 bases not matched to a gene. The CDR3 length is 15 residues. Germline V gene sequence: CDR1 SNHLY, CDR2 FYNNEI. Written as DNA, the CDR3 is TGTGCCAGCACCGGACTAGAAGGCTTCCACAATGAGCAGTTCTTC. This codes for CASTGLEGFHNEQFF. Using reference TRBV2 and TRBJ2-1 for the parts outside the CDR3, the full variable domain is EPEVTQTPSHQVTQMGQEVILRCVPISNHLYFYWYRQILGQKVEFLVSFYNNEISEKSEIFDDQFSVERPDGSNFTLKIRSTKLEDSAMYFCASTGLEGFHNEQFFGPGTRLTVL.

This clone was detected a few times. V and J are TRBV2 and TRBJ2-7; TRBD1 agrees at 9 bases. With 7 bases clipped from V and 1 base from J, the junction kept 5 bases outside the gene matches. This CDR3 contains 14 residues. Looked up from germline, CDR1 is SNHLY and CDR2 is FYNNEI. In DNA form, the CDR3 reads TGTGCCAGCACCCCGGGGACAGGGTCCTACGAGCAGTACTTC. Translation gives CASTPGTGSYEQYF.

Written as DNA, the CDR3 is TGCGCCAGCAGCTCCTACAGGGGGCAATTGAGTGGCACAGATACGCAGTATTTT. Translating it yields CASSSYRGQLSGTDTQYF. This sequence joins TRBV5-1 and TRBJ2-3; TRBD1 aligns across 9 bases. The CDR3 totals 18 residues. V trimming: 3 bases; J trimming: 1 base; junction bases outside the gene matches: 12. The germline V gene encodes CDR1 SGHRS and CDR2 YFSETQ.